The entry that follows covers one T cell receptor (beta chain) sequence. Here immunoSEQ multiplex PCR was the method, and the copy in TCRdb shows in-frame clones only, minus some. The repertoire holds 170,000 or so clones, with 90% as singletons. This sample was taken from a study of T cell responses to AZD1222 COVID-19 vaccine. This TCR was recovered from an adult in good health. The specimen was peripheral blood, collected on day 0 of AZD1222 vaccination.

The DNA of the CDR3 is TGTGCCATCCTTTCGACGGGTGGCTACACCTTC. Amino acid sequence: CAILSTGGYTF. The gene calls are TRBV12-3 or TRBV12-4 and TRBJ1-2; unclear D gene. This CDR3 spans 11 amino acids. Trimming removed 10 bases at V and 7 bases at J, with 13 bases between.